The rows below give T cell receptor beta chains drawn from one sample of a study of T-cell reconstitution after alpha-beta-depleted transplantation in children. TCRdb recomputed calls from the PCR reads with MiXCR, one row per CDR3 protein. The sample carries approximately 510,000 distinct CDR3 sequences, around 19% recorded once. Material: PBMCs from the stem cell graft donor, obtained from the stem cell graft. The receptor source for this set is a human donor who donated a stem cell graft to a child with acute lymphoblastic leukemia. The conserved cysteine and the conserved F or W are not part of the CDR3 here.

TRBV2	TRBJ2-1	ASTGGQFYNEQF
TRBV7-3	TRBJ2-3	ASSLKGLAGVSTDTQY
TRBV12-3/TRBV12-4	TRBJ1-5	ASSLSSGIQPQH
TRBV5-6	TRBJ1-6	ASSPPGGRLGSPLH
TRBV27	TRBJ2-1	ASSITGGVFYNEQF
TRBV27	TRBJ2-7	ASSPSGLAGVRYEQY
TRBV4-2	TRBJ2-6	ASSPGVSVLT
TRBV4-1	TRBJ2-5	ASSHPLLAETQY
TRBV27	TRBJ2-1	ASTESGSSYNEQF
TRBV7-2	TRBJ2-3	ASSASAGGLTDTQY